This TCR beta chain was captured by sequencing in a study of blood T cell repertoires in COVID-19. For the study at large: The cDNA or gDNA used as material had been derived from T cells, B-cell-depleted T cells, or PBMCs.

Germline CDR1 is MNHEY and CDR2 is SVGAGI. Trimming removed 4 bases at V and 0 bases at J, with 7 bases between. This CDR3 has 13 amino acids. In the original analysis: Amplifying reference gene primers gave estimates of nucleated cell counts. Profiled with immunoSEQ multiplex PCR; TCRdb holds only in-frame clones, not every one. V and J calls and clone size are those listed in that table; D and trimming were worked out from the DNA. The table has about 280,000 clones, approximately 91% seen once. This clonotype was sampled from a man aged 18 to 35 with active or convalescent COVID-19. Material: peripheral blood. The genes are TRBV6-5 and TRBJ2-7; D is ambiguous. The CDR3: CASSLLSSYEQYF. The CDR3 DNA follows: TGTGCCAGCAGTTTACTATCCTCCTACGAGCAGTACTTC.